A selection of T cell receptor beta chains follows, all from one sample in a study of beta chain features in type 1 diabetes. The method was immunoSEQ multiplex PCR; TCRdb's version includes in-frame clones alone and lacks a portion of them. The sample comprises over 40,000 clones, approximately 72% of which are singletons, and around 2.1% rests with the top ten. Sample: Tregs from blood. The receptor source for this set is a woman between 18 and 29 years old with type 1 diabetes. Both conserved end residues are trimmed from each CDR3. Fields, in order: CDR3 length, V gene, CDR3 protein.

cdr3_length: 11
v_call: TRBV10-3
cdr3_aa: ATSGLAGETQY

cdr3_length: 11
v_call: TRBV29-1
cdr3_aa: SVTAGGTGELF

cdr3_length: 14
v_call: TRBV7-9
cdr3_aa: ASSWLAGGRTDTQY

cdr3_length: 11
v_call: TRBV5-1
cdr3_aa: ASSPDRGDGYT

cdr3_length: 11
v_call: TRBV4-3
cdr3_aa: ASSQGSRDIQY

cdr3_length: 12
v_call: TRBV5-4
cdr3_aa: ASSLAGQSYEQY

cdr3_length: 12
v_call: TRBV28
cdr3_aa: ASGGVLKNYGYT

cdr3_length: 12
v_call: TRBV2
cdr3_aa: ASTSTANTGELF

cdr3_length: 11
v_call: TRBV11-2
cdr3_aa: ASSFVGVETQY

cdr3_length: 11
v_call: TRBV10-3
cdr3_aa: AISETGNTEAF

cdr3_length: 13
v_call: TRBV19
cdr3_aa: ASRNRGTLSYEQY